This T cell receptor beta chain was identified during a study of T cells after yellow fever vaccination. Making TCR cDNA involved 5'RACE template switching, which added UMIs and a universal primer site. TCRdb re-called the 5' RACE reads with MiXCR, one entry per CDR3 protein. The table has some 120,000 distinct CDR3 sequences, 8.9% seen once. Germline V gene data show CDR1 as MGHRA and CDR2 as YSYEKL. Germline trimming cut 2 bases from V and 8 bases from J; bases unmatched to any gene: 7. This CDR3 contains 15 residues. The chain employs TRBV4-1 and TRBJ1-3, with 9 positions matching TRBD1. The source of this sequence is a man younger than 30 who received the YFV17D yellow fever vaccine. The specimen comprised CD8+ T cells sorted from PBMCs, sampled on the day of the yellow fever booster vaccination. DNA of the CDR3: TGCGCCAGCAGCCAAACCGGGACAGGGACCGACACCATATATTTT. Amino acid sequence: CASSQTGTGTDTIYF.